A single sample gave rise to the 2 T cell receptor beta chains below, sequenced in a study of shared clonotypes between healthy human individuals. The assay was immunoSEQ multiplex PCR, and TCRdb's table has in-frame clones only and misses some. Of about 2.3 million clones in the sample, less than 95% were seen once. Sequencing was done on a sample of naive CD4+ T cells from PBMCs. The subset denotes: CD45RA+ positively selected. The receptors were gathered from a young man in good health. Some clones in this sample may be carry-over from other donors' samples.

This chain links TRBV9 with TRBJ2-7; D possibly corresponds to TRBD1 (7 bases). Germline lookup yields CDR1 SGDLS and CDR2 YYNGEE. Between the trimmed V and J ends, which lost 2 bases and 2 bases, there was a span of 14 bases. The CDR3 is 15 amino acids. The CDR3 coding sequence is TGTGCCAGCAGCGTTCAACCAGGGGGGACCTACGAGCAGTACTTC. Protein sequence: CASSVQPGGTYEQYF. The variable domain in full, completed from reference TRBV9 and TRBJ2-7, reads DSGVTQTPKHLITATGQRVTLRCSPRSGDLSVYWYQQSLDQGLQFLIQYYNGEERAKGNILERFSAQQFPDLHSELNLSSLELGDSALYFCASSVQPGGTYEQYFGPGTRLTVT.

This clone was recorded once. The V gene is TRBV15, the J gene TRBJ2-7; D is unclear. Germline values: CDR1 LNHNV, CDR2 YYDKDF (reference sequence). The CDR3 extends over 14 amino acids. V lost 5 bases, J lost 4 bases, and 15 bases lay in between. The DNA for the CDR3 is TGTGCCACCAGCGGTGGAGTCTGGCGATACGAGCAGTACTTC. It codes for CATSGGVWRYEQYF.